These T cell receptor beta chains were read from a single sample in a study of Ad26.COV2.S vaccination and SARS-CoV-2 variants. This table comes from immunoSEQ multiplex PCR, and its TCRdb copy is limited to in-frame clones, with some not included. The table has hundreds of thousands of clones, about 88% seen once. Specimen: peripheral blood, collected in a trial of Ad26.COV2.S vaccine versus placebo. These TCRs come from a person aged 18-65 years who received the Ad26.COV2.S COVID-19 vaccine or a placebo. Each CDR3 is given with its conserved first and last residue. D genes are given only for firm matches. The size field is filled for only some rows; it gives once, few, many or a size class.

v_call: TRBV15
d_call: .
j_call: TRBJ2-7
clone_size: few
cdr3_aa: CATSRGQHYEQYF
cdr3_nt: TGTGCCACCAGCCGCGGACAGCACTACGAGCAGTACTTC

v_call: TRBV5-1
d_call: .
j_call: TRBJ2-2
clone_size: .
cdr3_aa: CASSLFETNTGELFF
cdr3_nt: TGCGCCAGCAGCTTGTTTGAGACGAACACCGGGGAGCTGTTTTTT

v_call: TRBV7-3
d_call: TRBD2
j_call: TRBJ2-2
clone_size: .
cdr3_aa: CASSRGTSEAGELFF
cdr3_nt: TGTGCCAGCAGCCGAGGGACTAGTGAGGCCGGGGAGCTGTTTTTT

v_call: TRBV7-9
d_call: .
j_call: TRBJ1-6
clone_size: few
cdr3_aa: CASSLGQINSPLHF
cdr3_nt: TGTGCCAGCAGCTTAGGGCAGATTAATTCACCCCTCCACTTT

v_call: TRBV4-2
d_call: .
j_call: TRBJ1-2
clone_size: .
cdr3_aa: CASSQAGVPYGYTF
cdr3_nt: TGTGCCAGCAGCCAGGCCGGGGTCCCCTATGGCTACACCTTC

v_call: TRBV7-2
d_call: .
j_call: TRBJ2-2
clone_size: few
cdr3_aa: CASSVTGMAGELFF
cdr3_nt: TGTGCCAGCAGCGTCACAGGGATGGCCGGGGAGCTGTTTTTT

v_call: TRBV9
d_call: .
j_call: TRBJ2-1
clone_size: .
cdr3_aa: CASSTDGAGWNEQFF
cdr3_nt: TGTGCCAGCAGCACTGACGGGGCGGGGTGGAATGAGCAGTTCTTC

v_call: TRBV7-2
d_call: .
j_call: TRBJ1-3
clone_size: .
cdr3_aa: CASSRGGTGNTIYF
cdr3_nt: TGTGCCAGCAGCCGGGGGGGCACTGGAAACACCATATATTTT

v_call: TRBV2
d_call: TRBD1
j_call: TRBJ2-7
clone_size: .
cdr3_aa: CASSEGTGDSYEQYF
cdr3_nt: TGTGCCAGCAGTGAGGGGACAGGGGATTCCTACGAGCAGTACTTC

v_call: TRBV11-2
d_call: .
j_call: TRBJ2-2
clone_size: once
cdr3_aa: CANQGRRANTGELFF
cdr3_nt: TGTGCCAACCAGGGTCGGCGTGCCAACACCGGGGAGCTGTTTTTT

v_call: TRBV5-1
d_call: .
j_call: TRBJ2-5
clone_size: once
cdr3_aa: CASSLTGPVQETQYF
cdr3_nt: TGCGCCAGCAGCTTGACAGGTCCGGTACAAGAGACCCAGTACTTC

v_call: TRBV5-8
d_call: TRBD1
j_call: TRBJ1-5
clone_size: .
cdr3_aa: CASSARTGSGNQPQHF
cdr3_nt: TGTGCCAGCAGCGCCAGGACAGGGTCGGGCAATCAGCCCCAGCATTTT

v_call: TRBV28
d_call: .
j_call: TRBJ2-6
clone_size: .
cdr3_aa: CASSFSPPWTDEFSSGANVLTF
cdr3_nt: TGTGCCAGCAGTTTTTCCCCGCCCTGGACAGACGAATTTTCCTCTGGGGCCAACGTCCTGACTTTC